Detailed here is one T cell receptor beta chain. Its antigen is unidentified. This sample stems from a study of T cell responses to AZD1222 COVID-19 vaccine. Study context: Second-dose intervals of approximately 4 or approximately 12 weeks were pooled. The study, taken as a whole, reports: Spike-wide vaccine-associated CD4 TCRs dominated at 160-218 and 743-854. Clonal diversity may have been underestimated, and the donors were mostly white British, with more females than males. Scientists sampled the repertoires only once the peak T cell response had passed.

Here immunoSEQ multiplex PCR was the method, and the copy in TCRdb shows in-frame clones only, minus some. The table records about 120,000 clones, 81% of them present only once. The germline V gene has CDR1 PRHDT and CDR2 FYEKMQ (reference sequence). The length of the CDR3 is 12 residues. The V gene lost 7 bases and the J gene lost 7 bases, with 11 bases spanning the gap. Sequences were derived from peripheral blood, sampled on day 0 of AZD1222 vaccination. This chain connects TRBV13 to TRBJ2-1, with D tentatively TRBD1 (5 bases). The receptor comes from an adult in good health. The CDR3 DNA reads as TGTGCCAGCACCGTAGGGGTAAATGAGCAGTTCTTC. Amino acids: CASTVGVNEQFF.